The entry that follows covers one T cell receptor (beta chain) sequence. How the authors handled the data: Reference gene primer amplification gave nucleated cell count estimates. Libraries were prepared by immunoSEQ multiplex PCR; TCRdb keeps only in-frame clonotypes and omits some of them. The V and J calls and the clone size are those of that table, but D and trimming were determined from the DNA. The sample has over 150,000 clones, roughly 84% seen once. Germline lookup yields CDR1 SGHTA and CDR2 FQGNSA. Trimming shortened V by 4 bases and J by 6 bases, and 12 bases separated the two germline ends. CDR3 length equals 13 residues. The data were taken from a study of blood T cell repertoires in COVID-19. Whole-study context: Acute and convalescent COVID-19 specimens originated in the United States, Italy and Spain. Nucleic acid was either cDNA or gDNA, and it came from T cells, B-cell-depleted T cells, or PBMCs.

This sequence joins TRBV7-2 and TRBJ1-2; tentatively, D is TRBD1 (6 bases). This sequence originates from a man in his 70s with active or convalescent COVID-19. Sequenced sample: peripheral blood. CDR3 region: CASSSDRIDGYTF. The CDR3 coding sequence is TGTGCCAGCAGCTCCGACAGGATAGATGGCTACACCTTC.